This T cell receptor beta chain derives from a study of preoperative IRX-2 immunotherapy in early breast cancer. Data came from immunoSEQ multiplex PCR; TCRdb stores just in-frame clones and leaves some out. The data hold 40,000 or so clones, with 85% to 95% observed a single time. Indicated treatment: preoperative locoregional IRX-2 cytokine immunotherapy. Preoperative locoregional IRX-2 cytokine immunotherapy was tested in the phase Ib source study. This TCR was recovered from a human donor with breast cancer. Sequenced here: tumor tissue, sampled after IRX-2 immunotherapy.

The chain's CDR3 is CAWRDPGTAQETQYF. The CDR3 nucleotides read TGTGCCTGGAGGGACCCAGGGACAGCACAAGAGACCCAGTACTTC. The chain uses TRBV30 and TRBJ2-5; 7 bases fit TRBD1. Germline V gene lookup returns CDR1 GTSNPN and CDR2 SVGIG (reference sequence). Unmatched junction bases numbered 9, after V lost 3 bases and J lost 2 bases. This CDR3 is 15 amino acids long. Using reference TRBV30 and TRBJ2-5 for the parts outside the CDR3, the full variable domain is SQTIHQWPATLVQPVGSPLSLECTVEGTSNPNLYWYRQAAGRGLQLLFYSVGIGQISSEVPQNLSASRPQDRQFILSSKKLLLSDSGFYLCAWRDPGTAQETQYFGPGTRLLVL.